Reported below is one T cell receptor beta chain. The target of this receptor is not known. Per-base quality was not reported, and no clone a single base away is much larger than it. This sample is part of a study of post-analysis software for immune sequencing data (dated by TCRdb to about 2015). As for the study more broadly: Relapsing-remitting, secondary progressive and progressive-relapsing multiple sclerosis were recorded as disease courses, and subtype annotation was lacking for some patients. A subset of samples was prepared in parallel using single-end sample barcoding, then pooled and co-amplified after Illumina adapter ligation. The multiple sclerosis patient repertoires were compared with more than 9 previously published healthy control repertoires from donors aged 6 to 25 years.

What the authors observed across the whole study: Significantly higher frequencies in patients than in controls were found for roughly 5 TRBV segments, including TRBV5-6, TRBV5-1 and TRBV20-1. Direct clustering with F measure revealed strong co-clustering of samples prepared in the same batch, which led to a batch-effect correction. The control group was slightly older than the multiple sclerosis patient group. Compared with controls, multiple sclerosis patients had significantly lower normalized Chao1 diversity, a finding suggesting substantial peripheral T-cell clonal expansion.

The library was prepared using PCR. The data were produced on an Illumina HiSeq 2500. To reduce PCR and sequencing biases, unique molecular identifiers were built into the TCR beta cDNA libraries. Around 500,000 cDNA molecules were obtained for every 1 to 10 million input T cells, so each molecule roughly corresponded to one T cell. Patient libraries were prepared and sequenced with the same protocol used for the earlier healthy control dataset. Within a given batch, samples were prepared together, multiplexed and sequenced on the same HiSeq lane. On the study's bioinformatics: MIGEC handled the raw barcoded reads, throwing out single-read molecular identifier groups before consensus assembly and CDR3 extraction. VDJtools was used for post-analysis of the clonotype tables, and diversity was normalized by down-sampling every dataset to the size of the smallest sample. In repertoire overlap clustering, CDR3 amino acid sequences, but not nucleotide sequences, were matched to correct batch-related cross-sample contamination. The public reads were quality trimmed at Q25 with fastp and then assembled into clones with MiXCR by TCRdb, keeping productive beta chains. Rows with one shared CDR3 protein collapse into an entry with the most common genes and DNA. The authors' filters were not applied to this entry. Recorded for this sample are 380,000 or so distinct CDR3 sequences; around 37% of them occurred a single time. The ten largest clones capture about an eighth of the sample.

Taken from cysteine to phenylalanine, the CDR3 has 15 residues. The read is trimmed to its CDR3 DNA, 45 bases read in frame from base 1. Here V drops 5 bases and J drops 5 bases, and the junction holds 4 bases not matched to any gene. Reading the germline V gene gives CDR1 MDHEN and CDR2 SYDVKM. TCR beta repertoires were profiled from peripheral blood of roughly 13 young patients with multiple sclerosis to demonstrate the VDJtools post-analysis software. The multiple sclerosis patients were children and adolescents between roughly 6 and 17 years of age. The chain is assembled from TRBV28 and TRBJ2-1; 12 junctional bases match TRBD1. This receptor was obtained from a girl between 5 and 17 years old with multiple sclerosis. Material: blood. The CDR3 corresponds to CASSRGTGGHNEQFF. Here is the DNA: TGTGCCAGCAGTCGGGGGACAGGGGGCCACAATGAGCAGTTCTTC.